This entry is about one TCR beta chain. The data were obtained in a study of blood T cell repertoires in COVID-19. Study summary: Samples representing acute and convalescent COVID-19 were sourced from the United States, Italy and Spain. PBMCs, B-cell-depleted T cells, or T cells were the source of the cDNA or gDNA that made up the material.

V dropped 5 bases and J dropped 7; count of bases not matched to a gene: 12. In germline, CDR1 is DFQATT, CDR2 SNEGSKA (reference sequence). The CDR3 is 15 amino acids. The repertoire was sequenced with immunoSEQ multiplex PCR; TCRdb's copy has only in-frame clones and lacks some. The sample yields about 180,000 clones, 84% seen once. Material for sequencing was peripheral blood. The TCR sequence derives from a human donor in a cohort sampled during active COVID-19. This chain joins TRBV20-1 and TRBJ1-2; 11 bases are a match to TRBD1. The CDR3 sequence: CSAGVPGQGGFGYTF. The CDR3 bases are TGCAGTGCTGGTGTACCGGGACAGGGGGGATTTGGCTACACCTTC.